The rows below give T cell receptor beta chains drawn from one sample of a study of T-cell reconstitution after alpha-beta-depleted transplantation in children. TCRdb used MiXCR to reprocess the PCR reads, holding one entry per CDR3 protein. The data show around 410,000 distinct CDR3 sequences, approximately 10% seen once. The sequences come from PBMCs from the stem cell graft donor, collected from the stem cell graft. These receptor sequences come from a human donor who donated a stem cell graft to a child with acute myeloid leukemia. Both conserved end residues are trimmed from each CDR3.

CDR3aa,j_gene,v_gene
ASSGGLGARSEQF,TRBJ2-1,TRBV2
AQPPPDGRYGYT,TRBJ1-2,TRBV30
SVEFPSGRVYEQY,TRBJ2-7,TRBV29-1
ASSYDGFYGYT,TRBJ1-2,TRBV18
ASSPASGESDTQY,TRBJ2-3,TRBV18
SAGSGLAGLHEQY,TRBJ2-7,TRBV20-1
VSTPRGGPGNTQY,TRBJ2-3,TRBV7-9
ASNSRGNEQF,TRBJ2-1,TRBV11-2
ASSLQGSSQPQH,TRBJ1-5,TRBV18
ASSLVGLTPYEQY,TRBJ2-7,TRBV7-9